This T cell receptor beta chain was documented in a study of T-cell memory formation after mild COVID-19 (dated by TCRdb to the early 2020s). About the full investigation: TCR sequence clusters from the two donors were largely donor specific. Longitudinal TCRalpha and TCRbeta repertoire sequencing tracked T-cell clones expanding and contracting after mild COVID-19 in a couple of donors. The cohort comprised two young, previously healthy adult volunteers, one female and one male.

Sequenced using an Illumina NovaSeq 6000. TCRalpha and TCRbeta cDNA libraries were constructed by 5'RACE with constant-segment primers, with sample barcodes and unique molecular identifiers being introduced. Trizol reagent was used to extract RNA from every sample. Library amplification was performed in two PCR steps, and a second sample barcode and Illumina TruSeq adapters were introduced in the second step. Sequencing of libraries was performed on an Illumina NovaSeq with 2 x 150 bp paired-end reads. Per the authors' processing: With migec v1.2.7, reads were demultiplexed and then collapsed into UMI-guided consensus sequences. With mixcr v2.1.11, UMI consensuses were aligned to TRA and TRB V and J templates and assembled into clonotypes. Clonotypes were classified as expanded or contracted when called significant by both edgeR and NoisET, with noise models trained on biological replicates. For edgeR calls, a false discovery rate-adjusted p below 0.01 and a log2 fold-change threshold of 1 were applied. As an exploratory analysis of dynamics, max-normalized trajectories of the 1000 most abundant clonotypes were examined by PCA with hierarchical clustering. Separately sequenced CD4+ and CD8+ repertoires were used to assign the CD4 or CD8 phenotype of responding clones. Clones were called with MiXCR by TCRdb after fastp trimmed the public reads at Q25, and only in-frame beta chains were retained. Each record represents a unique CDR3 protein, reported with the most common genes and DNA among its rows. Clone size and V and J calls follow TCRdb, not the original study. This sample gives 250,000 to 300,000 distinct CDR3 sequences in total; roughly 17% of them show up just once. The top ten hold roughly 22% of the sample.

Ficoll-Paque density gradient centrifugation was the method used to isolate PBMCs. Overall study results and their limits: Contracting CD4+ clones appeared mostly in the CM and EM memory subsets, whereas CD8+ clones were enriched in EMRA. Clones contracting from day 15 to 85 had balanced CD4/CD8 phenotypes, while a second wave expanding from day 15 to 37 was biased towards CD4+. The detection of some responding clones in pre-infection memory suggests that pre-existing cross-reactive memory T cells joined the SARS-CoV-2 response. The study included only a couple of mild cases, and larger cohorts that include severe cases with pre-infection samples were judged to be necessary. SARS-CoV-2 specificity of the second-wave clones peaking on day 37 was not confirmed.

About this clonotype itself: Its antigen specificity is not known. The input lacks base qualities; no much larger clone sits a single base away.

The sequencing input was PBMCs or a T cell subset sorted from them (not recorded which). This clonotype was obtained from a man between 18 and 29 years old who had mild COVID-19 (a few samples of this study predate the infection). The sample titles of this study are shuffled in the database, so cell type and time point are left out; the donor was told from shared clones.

This receptor has the CDR3 CASSHGGRSDTQYF. The DNA is as follows: TGCGCCAGCAGTCACGGGGGTAGGTCAGATACGCAGTATTTT. The sequence joins TRBV5-1 to TRBJ2-3; TRBD2 is possibly the D segment (6 matching bases). The CDR3 spans 14 residues, from the cysteine through the phenylalanine. Of all the DNA, just the CDR3 is kept, 42 bases in frame from base 1. CDR1 is given as SGHRS and CDR2 as YFSETQ, both from the germline V gene. At the junction V is shortened by 5 bases and J by 4 bases, with 14 bases in between.